This T cell receptor (beta chain) was captured by sequencing in a study of control samples from healthy donors and cancer patients. The CDR3 totals 17 residues. CDR1 SGHNT and CDR2 YENEEA come from the germline V gene. J was trimmed by 2 bases and V by 1 base; bases with no gene match: 6. This clone was seen more than once but under ten times. The data were produced by immunoSEQ multiplex PCR, yet TCRdb's version contains in-frame clones alone and is incomplete. Seen here are approximately 230,000 clones, 82% observed once, and the top ten hold about an eighth. This sequence originates from a woman aged 55-69 years with lung cancer. The V gene is TRBV11-3, the J gene TRBJ2-3; 10 bases are a match to TRBD2. Sequenced material: PBMCs. Here the CDR3 DNA reads TGTGCCAGCAGCTTAGGCCCTACTAGCGGGGACACAGATACGCAGTATTTT. Protein sequence: CASSLGPTSGDTDTQYF.